Given below is one T cell receptor (beta chain) in context. The data are from a study of blood T cell repertoires in COVID-19. As for the study in general: COVID-19 samples, acute and convalescent, were from the United States, Italy and Spain. Sources were T cells, B-cell-depleted T cells, or PBMCs; the material itself was cDNA or gDNA.

The CDR3 has 16 residues. The V gene's germline CDR1 is MRHNA and CDR2 SNTAGT. V shed 1 base, J shed 4 bases, and the junction held 8 bases outside the gene matches. In the source study's methods: By means of reference gene primer amplification, nucleated cell counts were estimated. TCRdb's copy holds only in-frame clones and misses some; the assay was immunoSEQ multiplex PCR. D and trimming were read from the DNA, whereas the V and J calls and clone size are those reported in that table. The data contain 200,000 to 250,000 clones, 70% to 90% of them singletons. The specimen was peripheral blood. The chain links TRBV6-4 to TRBJ2-7, with TRBD1 matching over 9 bases. This sequence originates from a human donor in a cohort sampled during active COVID-19. The CDR3 reads CASSDWDREVLYEQYF. In nucleotides, the CDR3 is TGTGCCAGCAGTGACTGGGACAGGGAAGTCCTATACGAGCAGTACTTC.